This T cell receptor (beta chain) was observed in a study of cytomegalovirus exposure and HLA in healthy donors. PCR used 60 Vbeta primers and 13 Jbeta primers. Sequencing was performed with immunoSEQ multiplex PCR; in TCRdb, only in-frame clones are kept and a portion is missing. This table holds about 120,000 clones, 74% found once. Trimming pared 6 bases from V and 8 bases from J, leaving 15 bases between. The CDR3 runs 14 residues. Germline values: CDR1 SGHKS, CDR2 YYEKEE (reference sequence). The chain combines TRBV5-5 with TRBJ1-6; weak D call: TRBD1 (6 bases). Sequencing input: PBMCs. This clonotype was sampled from a woman aged 35 to 49 in good health and CMV-seropositive. DNA for the CDR3: TGTGCCAGCACCACAGACAGGAGAGATTCACCCCTCCACTTT. It translates to CASTTDRRDSPLHF.